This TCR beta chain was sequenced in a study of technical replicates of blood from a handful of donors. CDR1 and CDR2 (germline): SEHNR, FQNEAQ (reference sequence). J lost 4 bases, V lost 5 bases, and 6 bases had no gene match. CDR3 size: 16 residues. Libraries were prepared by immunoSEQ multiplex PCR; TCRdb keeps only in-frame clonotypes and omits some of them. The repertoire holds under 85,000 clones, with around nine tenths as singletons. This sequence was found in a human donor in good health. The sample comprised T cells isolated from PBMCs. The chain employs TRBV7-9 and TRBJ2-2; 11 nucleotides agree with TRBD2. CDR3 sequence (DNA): TGTGCCAGCAGCAAAAGGCTAGCGGGAGGCACCGGGGAGCTGTTTTTT. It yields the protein CASSKRLAGGTGELFF.